The rows below give T cell receptor beta chains drawn from one sample of a study of T cells in Graves' hyperthyroidism and ophthalmopathy. TCRdb independently ran MiXCR on the multiplex PCR reads; one entry per CDR3 protein. The sample has approximately 600,000 distinct CDR3 sequences, around 14% seen once. Sequencing input: blood. The receptors were gathered from a woman aged 25 to 39 with Graves' hyperthyroidism that later progressed to Graves' ophthalmopathy. CDR3s include the opening cysteine and the closing phenylalanine or tryptophan. D genes are given only for firm matches. Clone size, where shown, is once, few, many, or a class for clones that have expanded.

j_gene,abundance,d_gene,v_gene,CDR3aa,CDR3nt
TRBJ1-5,many,TRBD1,TRBV6-5,CASSYTETGGQPQHF,TGTGCCAGCAGTTACACTGAGACAGGGGGGCAGCCCCAGCATTTT
TRBJ2-3,many,NA,TRBV7-9,CASSPTSDTQYF,TGTGCCAGCAGCCCGACCTCAGATACGCAGTATTTT
TRBJ2-4,many,TRBD1,TRBV20-1,CSARAGGAAKNIQYF,TGCAGTGCTAGAGCAGGGGGCGCCGCCAAAAACATTCAGTACTTC
TRBJ2-5,many,TRBD2,TRBV6-2/TRBV6-3,CASSRLAGQETQYF,TGTGCCAGCAGTAGGCTAGCGGGACAAGAGACCCAGTACTTC
TRBJ2-7,many,TRBD1,TRBV12-3/TRBV12-4,CASMLQGARNEQYF,TGTGCCAGCATGCTACAGGGGGCTAGAAACGAGCAGTACTTC
TRBJ2-7,NA,TRBD1,TRBV30,CAWAGTGSSSEQYF,TGTGCCTGGGCCGGGACAGGGAGCTCCTCCGAGCAGTACTTC
TRBJ1-2,many,NA,TRBV19,CASSALGQNYGYTF,TGTGCCAGTAGTGCCCTAGGACAGAACTATGGCTACACCTTC
TRBJ2-1,NA,NA,TRBV6-1,CASSPRDTKYNEQFF,TGTGCCAGCAGCCCCCGGGACACGAAGTACAATGAGCAGTTCTTC
TRBJ2-3,few,TRBD2,TRBV19,CASRLLSGNPGDTQYF,TGTGCCAGTAGGCTACTTAGCGGGAATCCCGGCGATACGCAGTATTTT
TRBJ2-3,many,NA,TRBV5-6,CASSFGRGWAIETDTQYF,TGTGCCAGCAGCTTTGGACGCGGCTGGGCCATTGAAACAGATACGCAGTATTTT
TRBJ1-1,many,NA,TRBV7-2,CASSLLLGAEAFF,TGTGCCAGCAGCTTATTACTAGGGGCTGAAGCTTTCTTT
TRBJ1-4,NA,TRBD1,TRBV4-2,CASSHPDRGRANEKLFF,TGTGCCAGCAGCCACCCGGACAGGGGAAGGGCTAATGAAAAACTGTTTTTT
TRBJ2-3,many,NA,TRBV12-3/TRBV12-4,CASSFAGSSTDTQYF,TGTGCCAGCAGTTTCGCAGGTTCGAGCACAGATACGCAGTATTTT
TRBJ2-2,NA,TRBD2,TRBV28,CASSFYPGLAAPNTGELFF,TGTGCCAGCAGTTTCTACCCGGGACTAGCGGCACCGAACACCGGGGAGCTGTTTTTT
TRBJ1-1,many,NA,TRBV6-5,CASSYSSGATTEAFF,TGTGCCAGCAGTTACTCTTCGGGGGCCACCACTGAAGCTTTCTTT
TRBJ2-3,NA,NA,TRBV3-1,CASSQAADRTDTQYF,TGTGCCAGCAGCCAAGCGGCGGACCGCACAGATACGCAGTATTTT
TRBJ1-6,many,NA,TRBV12-3/TRBV12-4,CASSSQRDSPLHF,TGTGCCAGCAGTTCCCAACGGGATTCACCCCTCCACTTT
TRBJ1-1,many,TRBD1,TRBV28,CASSSGQLNTEAFF,TGTGCCAGCAGTTCGGGACAGCTGAACACTGAAGCTTTCTTT
TRBJ1-1,many,NA,TRBV6-2/TRBV6-3,CASSYSNTGPLSDTEAFF,TGTGCCAGCAGTTACTCGAATACAGGGCCACTGTCGGACACTGAAGCTTTCTTT
TRBJ2-1,many,NA,TRBV19,CASSIEGTEPYNEQFF,TGTGCCAGTAGTATAGAGGGGACGGAACCCTACAATGAGCAGTTCTTC
TRBJ1-2,NA,NA,TRBV6-2/TRBV6-3,CASTTGSKPFGYTF,TGTGCCAGCACCACAGGGTCAAAGCCCTTTGGCTACACCTTC
TRBJ2-7,many,TRBD2,TRBV28,CASILRREGLNEQYF,TGTGCCAGCATTCTCCGGCGGGAGGGCCTGAACGAGCAGTACTTC
TRBJ1-1,many,NA,TRBV7-9,CASSSTDPTTVRNTEAFF,TGTGCCAGCAGCTCCACTGATCCCACTACAGTGCGGAACACTGAAGCTTTCTTT
TRBJ1-2,many,TRBD1,TRBV7-8,CASRRGTGTGYTF,TGTGCCAGCCGGAGGGGGACAGGCACTGGCTACACCTTC
TRBJ1-2,many,NA,TRBV6-5,CASSYSTFDYGYTF,TGTGCCAGCAGTTACTCAACTTTCGACTATGGCTACACCTTC
TRBJ1-2,few,TRBD1,TRBV19,CASSTTGGGGYTF,TGTGCCAGTAGTACCACAGGGGGAGGTGGCTACACCTTC
TRBJ2-1,many,TRBD2,TRBV20-1,CSAPAVNSGPSVPNEQFF,TGCAGTGCCCCGGCGGTGAATAGCGGGCCCTCCGTCCCTAATGAGCAGTTCTTC
TRBJ2-2,many,NA,TRBV30,CAWRRTGLTGELFF,TGTGCCTGGAGACGTACAGGGTTAACCGGGGAGCTGTTTTTT
TRBJ1-1,few,NA,TRBV5-1,CASSLEWGGNTEAFF,TGCGCCAGCAGCTTGGAATGGGGGGGGAACACTGAAGCTTTCTTT
TRBJ2-3,NA,TRBD2,TRBV12-3/TRBV12-4,CASRSRRTSGSGDTQYF,TGTGCCAGCAGATCTAGAAGGACTAGCGGGAGTGGAGATACGCAGTATTTT
TRBJ2-1,few,NA,TRBV19,CASSIFFAASSDEQFF,TGTGCCAGTAGTATCTTCTTTGCAGCTTCCTCAGATGAGCAGTTCTTC
TRBJ2-1,many,NA,TRBV6-1,CASSESGESVYEQFF,TGTGCCAGCAGTGAATCGGGGGAATCAGTTTATGAGCAGTTCTTC
TRBJ1-5,few,NA,TRBV19,CASSMLRNQPQHF,TGTGCCAGTAGTATGCTTAGGAATCAGCCCCAGCATTTT
TRBJ2-7,NA,NA,TRBV7-9,CASSLAMGSSYEQYF,TGTGCCAGCAGCTTAGCGATGGGGAGCTCCTACGAGCAGTACTTC
TRBJ2-1,many,NA,TRBV9,CASSVALDPYRNEQFF,TGTGCCAGCAGCGTAGCCCTCGACCCTTACCGAAATGAGCAGTTCTTC
TRBJ2-7,many,TRBD2,TRBV28,CASSATSSDEQYF,TGTGCCAGCAGTGCGACTAGCAGCGACGAGCAGTACTTC
TRBJ1-2,few,TRBD1,TRBV9,CASSVITGVDYGYTF,TGTGCCAGCAGCGTAATAACAGGGGTTGACTATGGCTACACCTTC
TRBJ2-7,many,TRBD1,TRBV12-3/TRBV12-4,CASSLGTGAAYEQYF,TGTGCCAGCAGTTTAGGGACAGGGGCGGCCTACGAGCAGTACTTC
TRBJ2-1,few,NA,TRBV5-1,CASSLNGGNSYNEQFF,TGCGCCAGCAGCTTGAACGGCGGGAACTCCTACAATGAGCAGTTCTTC
TRBJ1-6,many,NA,TRBV12-3/TRBV12-4,CASSLTGADSPLHF,TGTGCCAGCAGTTTGACCGGGGCCGATTCACCCCTCCACTTT
TRBJ1-4,many,NA,TRBV6-1,CASSPKVGLGHEKLFF,TGTGCCAGCAGTCCAAAGGTGGGACTGGGCCATGAAAAACTGTTTTTT
TRBJ2-7,few,TRBD1,TRBV29-1,CSVDGTGDSYEQYF,TGCAGCGTTGATGGGACAGGGGACTCCTACGAGCAGTACTTC
TRBJ2-7,few,TRBD2,TRBV28,CASLAGGRYEQYF,TGTGCCAGCCTAGCGGGAGGGAGATACGAGCAGTACTTC
TRBJ2-1,many,TRBD2,TRBV30,CAWAPGLADREQFF,TGTGCCTGGGCCCCGGGACTAGCGGACCGGGAGCAGTTCTTC
TRBJ2-5,NA,TRBD1,TRBV20-1,CSASAQGAEETQYF,TGCAGTGCTAGCGCACAGGGGGCTGAAGAGACCCAGTACTTC
TRBJ2-1,NA,TRBD2,TRBV20-1,CTASGLGLVLSGRAEDEQFF,TGCACTGCTTCCGGTCTGGGGTTGGTCCTTAGCGGGAGGGCCGAGGATGAGCAGTTCTTC
TRBJ2-3,many,TRBD1,TRBV19,CASSTGQDRLKITDTQYF,TGTGCCAGTAGTACCGGACAGGACCGCCTAAAGATCACAGATACGCAGTATTTT
TRBJ1-1,many,TRBD1,TRBV12-3/TRBV12-4,CASSARTGLNTEAFF,TGTGCCAGCAGCGCGCGGACAGGGTTGAACACTGAAGCTTTCTTT
TRBJ2-3,many,TRBD2,TRBV7-2,CASSLSSWSGSGSTDTQYF,TGTGCCAGCAGCTTAAGCTCATGGAGCGGGAGTGGGAGCACAGATACGCAGTATTTT
TRBJ1-2,many,NA,TRBV10-3,CAISESSTYGYTF,TGTGCCATCAGTGAGTCCTCTACCTATGGCTACACCTTC